This T cell receptor beta chain was captured by sequencing in a study of blood T cell repertoires in COVID-19. Repertoires were generated with immunoSEQ multiplex PCR, while TCRdb's copy carries only in-frame clones and drops some. The sample shows 55,000 to 80,000 clones, over 75% of them seen only once. The CDR3 length is 16 residues. Trimming left V 5 bases short and J 2 bases short, with 13 bases between. Germline V gene lookup returns CDR1 SEHNR and CDR2 FQNEAQ (reference sequence). The rearrangement joins TRBV7-9 to TRBJ2-6; D gene ambiguous. This TCR derives from a man in his forties or fifties with acute or convalescent COVID-19. The material sequenced was peripheral blood. Here the CDR3 DNA reads TGTGCCAGCAGCCCGAGGAATGGTGCTGGGGCCAACGTCCTGACTTTC. Translating gives CASSPRNGAGANVLTF. Filled out from reference TRBV7-9 and TRBJ2-6, the complete variable domain reads DTGVSQNPRHKITKRGQNVTFRCDPISEHNRLYWYRQTLGQGPEFLTYFQNEAQLEKSRLLSDRFSAERPKGSFSTLEIQRTEQGDSAMYLCASSPRNGAGANVLTFGAGSRLTVL.